This note documents a single T cell receptor beta chain sequence. The clone's antigen remains unknown. It has no much larger one-base neighbor in the sample; base qualities were not kept. The data were taken from a study of PD-L1 blockade in urothelial cancer (dated by TCRdb to the late 2010s). In the study overall: All patients started therapy at some point between 2014 and 2016 and received atezolizumab 1,200 mg intravenously every 3 weeks. The study, an exploratory multi-omic analysis, examined somatic, immune and clinical correlates of response to PD-L1 blockade with atezolizumab in urothelial cancer. In the same patients, pretreatment tumors underwent whole exome sequencing and RNA sequencing in addition to TCR sequencing. Patients had an ECOG performance status of 0 or 1 and had received between 0 and 3 prior chemotherapy regimens. Blood samples were analyzed at two time points: 3 weeks after treatment start (second dose) and 6 weeks after treatment start. Some 29 patients had pretreatment blood TCR-seq, about 25 had at least one posttreatment blood collection, and about 25 had tumor TCR-seq. Blood samples yielded a median of roughly 140,000 T cells and around 83,000 unique TCRs, with median clonality roughly 0.082. About 90% of the 29 patients were identified as males with urothelial cancer of bladder origin, and a prior smoking history was reported by 18 of 29 patients. Pretreatment tumor samples and matched peripheral blood, collected serially before and after atezolizumab treatment, underwent TCR sequencing. About 10 patients achieved durable clinical benefit and 15 to 20 did not. Durable clinical benefit was defined as a progression-free survival longer than 6 months, and TCR features were additionally tested against progression-free survival and overall survival.

A total of around 30 patients with locally advanced or metastatic urothelial carcinoma, treated at Memorial Sloan Kettering on a trial protocol, made up the cohort. Peripheral blood mononuclear cells were collected pretreatment and during treatment, with between 1 and 8 total time points per patient. The Qiagen DNeasy Blood extraction kit was used to purify genomic DNA from total PBMCs and from tumor samples. PBMCs were collected pretreatment and during treatment and were isolated and stored as previously described. The investigation overall reported the following: At 3 weeks after the start of treatment, tumor-associated TCR clones in peripheral blood had expanded more in patients with durable benefit (n ≈ 22, p = 0.022). Because of the small sample size (n ≈ 29) and the many exploratory analyses performed, the results are intended to be regarded as hypothesis-generating. Improved progression-free and overall survival was found to be associated with pretreatment peripheral blood TCR clonality below the median.

Synthetic TCR analog templates were spiked into each PCR to estimate absolute template abundance from read counts. Using the immunoSEQ assay, TCRbeta CDR3 regions were amplified from genomic DNA with bias-controlled V and J gene primers. Sequencing of rearranged TCRbeta segments was done at approximately 20X coverage. In the authors' own workflow: Clustering was used to correct sequencing errors, and CDR3s were annotated against IMGT so that V, D and J genes could be assigned. Out-of-frame and stop-codon sequences were excluded, and only productive TCRbeta rearrangements were used in downstream analyses. To compute clonality, Shannon entropy was normalized by the log of the number of unique productive sequences and then subtracted from one. Clones differing between time points or between blood and tumor were identified using Fisher's exact test with Benjamini-Hochberg correction, with an adjusted p below 0.01 applied as the threshold. The clones in this table, taken by TCRdb from immuneACCESS, are in-frame only. Not every clone is retained; where verified, under half of the shortfall comes from an unresolved V gene, and the cause of the rest is unknown. V and J calls and clone size are copied from that table; D and trimming were computed from the DNA. The sample table lists about 84,000 clones, 82% of them with a count of one. The ten largest clonotypes hold over 7.5% of the sample.

This TCR was recovered from a man aged 70 or older with urothelial cancer. The sequences come from PBMCs, collected around atezolizumab (anti-PD-L1) treatment.

The CDR3 is CASSKVGSGRPQPGEQYF. The nucleotide sequence reads TGTGCCAGCAGCAAAGTGGGAAGCGGGAGGCCCCAACCGGGGGAGCAGTACTTC. The chain is encoded by TRBV21-1 joined to TRBJ2-7; the DNA was not used to check the table's D call, TRBD2. TRBV21-1 is a pseudogene segment. The CDR3, from cysteine to phenylalanine, totals 18 residues. Just the 54-base CDR3 DNA is kept, in frame starting at base 1.